This TCR beta chain was sequenced during a study of radiotherapy plus CTLA-4 blockade in lung cancer. About the study: Objective responses emerged in under 20% of patients, and around 31% attained disease control.

The CDR3 contains 14 residues. Germline CDR1 reads GTSNPN; CDR2 reads SVGIG (reference sequence). Trimming at V came to 2 bases and at J to 1 base, leaving 3 bases not matched to a gene. Produced via immunoSEQ multiplex PCR; TCRdb's table is partial and in-frame only. The sample has under 95,000 clones, approximately 80% seen once. Source: peripheral blood, taken from a patient treated with radiotherapy plus ipilimumab. The TCR originated in a human donor with non-small cell lung cancer who had stable disease on radiotherapy plus ipilimumab. The chain combines TRBV30 with TRBJ1-2; TRBD1 agrees at 8 bases. For the CDR3, the DNA is TGTGCCTGGAGTCAAGGACAGGGTAACTATGGCTACACCTTC. It is translated as CAWSQGQGNYGYTF.